This T cell receptor (beta chain) was profiled in a study of lymphopenia after photon versus proton radiotherapy. Clones were sequenced by immunoSEQ multiplex PCR, and TCRdb holds only the in-frame ones, with some missing. The sample lists 37,000 or so clones, 86% occurring once. As concerns this clone: No antigen is known for it.

Study-wide results and limits: After lymphocyte nadir, photon-treated repertoires showed oligoclonal expansion, especially CD8+ Temra. Better survival with proton therapy was suggested as possible, not demonstrated. Under photons, naive T cells and diversity fell while effector/memory populations rose. A bigger post-nadir fall in TCR diversity correlated inversely with survival time in deceased patients.

The sample was peripheral blood, taken from a patient treated with proton-based radiotherapy. The sequence derives from a woman in her seventies with pancreatic cancer. Some clones in this sample may be carry-over from other donors' samples.

CDR3 region: CASSLASGRGGSEQFF. The CDR3 DNA sequence: TGTGCCAGCAGCTTAGCTAGCGGGAGGGGAGGAAGTGAGCAGTTCTTC. This sequence joins TRBV7-2 and TRBJ2-1; 11 bases align to TRBD2. Germline V gives CDR1 SGHTA, CDR2 FQGNSA. The CDR3 is 16 residues long. The junction had 7 bases not matched to a gene; V was cut back by 0 bases and J by 9 bases.